This TCR beta chain was profiled in a study of technical replicates of blood from several donors. The data were produced by immunoSEQ multiplex PCR, yet TCRdb's version contains in-frame clones alone and is incomplete. The table shows under 95,000 clones, with 85% to 95% occurring only once. Per germline, CDR1 MNHEY and CDR2 SVGAGI. V dropped 6 bases and J dropped 6; count of bases not matched to a gene: 7. There are 13 residues in the CDR3. The TCR comes from a human donor in good health. The sequencing sample was made of T cells isolated from PBMCs. The rearrangement uses TRBV6-5 and TRBJ1-1; 7 positions agree with TRBD1. The CDR3 nucleotides are TGTGCCAGCAGACCGAGGGGGCTAGCTGAAGCTTTCTTT. Translated, it gives CASRPRGLAEAFF.